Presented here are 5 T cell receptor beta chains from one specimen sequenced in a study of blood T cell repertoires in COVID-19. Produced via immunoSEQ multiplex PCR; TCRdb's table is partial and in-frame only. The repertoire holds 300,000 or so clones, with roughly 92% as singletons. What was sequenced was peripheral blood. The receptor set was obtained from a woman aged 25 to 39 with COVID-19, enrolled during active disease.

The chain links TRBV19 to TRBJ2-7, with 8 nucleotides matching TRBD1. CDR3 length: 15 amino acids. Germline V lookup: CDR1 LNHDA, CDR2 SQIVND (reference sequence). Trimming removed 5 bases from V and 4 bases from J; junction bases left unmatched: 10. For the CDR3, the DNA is TGTGCCAGTAGTGTGTTCTCGCAGGGGGCGTACGAGCAGTACTTC. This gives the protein CASSVFSQGAYEQYF.

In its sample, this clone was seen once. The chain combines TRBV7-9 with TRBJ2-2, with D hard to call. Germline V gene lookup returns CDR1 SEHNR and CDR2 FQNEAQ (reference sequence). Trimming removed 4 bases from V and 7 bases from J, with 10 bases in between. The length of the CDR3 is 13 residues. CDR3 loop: CASSSRLDGELFF. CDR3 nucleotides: TGTGCCAGCAGCTCTAGGTTGGACGGGGAGCTGTTTTTT.

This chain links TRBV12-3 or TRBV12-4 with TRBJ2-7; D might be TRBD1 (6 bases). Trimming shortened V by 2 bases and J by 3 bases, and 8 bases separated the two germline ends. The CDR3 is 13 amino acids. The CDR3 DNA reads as TGTGCCAGCAGTTTAAGGGGGAGCTACGAGCAGTACTTC. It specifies CASSLRGSYEQYF.

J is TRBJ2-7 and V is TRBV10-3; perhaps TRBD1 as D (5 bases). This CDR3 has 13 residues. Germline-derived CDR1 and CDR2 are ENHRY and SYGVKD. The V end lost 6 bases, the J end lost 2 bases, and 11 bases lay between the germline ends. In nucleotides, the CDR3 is TGTGCCATCAGCCAGCCAGGGACCTACGAGCAGTACTTC. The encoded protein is CAISQPGTYEQYF.

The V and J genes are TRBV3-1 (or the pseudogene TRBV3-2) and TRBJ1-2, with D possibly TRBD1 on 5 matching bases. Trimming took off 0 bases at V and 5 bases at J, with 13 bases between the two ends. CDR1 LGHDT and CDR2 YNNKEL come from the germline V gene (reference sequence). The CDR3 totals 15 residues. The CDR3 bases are TGTGCCAGCAGCCAAGAGGGCAGGGCGGTGTATGGCTACACCTTC. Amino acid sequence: CASSQEGRAVYGYTF.